This T cell receptor (beta chain) derives from a study of shared clonotypes between healthy human individuals. Study details: Aged between 18 and 49, the donors were a couple of women and three men. The study, taken as a whole, reports: The naive CD4 repertoires of a few donors were compared, and approximately 5% of clonotypes were shared.

The CDR3 has 18 amino acids. Germline V lookup: CDR1 MDHEN, CDR2 SYDVKM. The trim removed 6 bases at V and 1 base at J, leaving 12 bases unmatched. Assay runs were performed at deep level. Tens of thousands of T cell genomes (roughly 190 ng DNA) went into each sorted-subset replicate. Only in-frame clones appear in the TCRdb table, and some are missing; sequencing was by immunoSEQ multiplex PCR. The sample carries some 95,000 clones, roughly 69% recorded once. In regard to this clone: Its antigen remains unidentified.

The chain combines TRBV28 with TRBJ2-6, with 7 bases aligning to TRBD1. Sequencing used memory CD8+ T cells sorted from blood. Specified subset: CD45RO+ cells pooled with CCR7-negative TemRA cells. The receptor's source is a man under 40 in good health. The CDR3 here is CASSPGTAEVSGANVLTF. DNA for the CDR3: TGTGCCAGCAGCCCCGGGACAGCGGAAGTTTCTGGGGCCAACGTCCTGACTTTC.